The subject of this entry is one TCR beta chain. The data were obtained in a study of cytomegalovirus exposure and HLA in healthy donors. Per the germline V gene, CDR1 is MNHEY and CDR2 is SMNVEV (reference sequence). The CDR3 runs to 15 residues. The V end was cut by 6 bases, the J end by 4 bases, with 19 bases between. The PCR used 60 Vbeta and 13 Jbeta primers. Repertoires were generated with immunoSEQ multiplex PCR, while TCRdb's copy carries only in-frame clones and drops some. The sample carries approximately 120,000 clones, around 77% recorded once. The study sampled nominally healthy donors, though unrecorded immune exposures were likely.

The chain carries TRBV27 and TRBJ2-7; possible D gene TRBD1, 6 bases. The source of this sequence is a middle-aged man in good health and CMV-seronegative. The sequenced sample was PBMCs. CDR3 nucleotides: TGTGCCAGCAGACTAGGTAGTGGGCAGGGGTACGAGCAGTACTTC. Residues: CASRLGSGQGYEQYF.